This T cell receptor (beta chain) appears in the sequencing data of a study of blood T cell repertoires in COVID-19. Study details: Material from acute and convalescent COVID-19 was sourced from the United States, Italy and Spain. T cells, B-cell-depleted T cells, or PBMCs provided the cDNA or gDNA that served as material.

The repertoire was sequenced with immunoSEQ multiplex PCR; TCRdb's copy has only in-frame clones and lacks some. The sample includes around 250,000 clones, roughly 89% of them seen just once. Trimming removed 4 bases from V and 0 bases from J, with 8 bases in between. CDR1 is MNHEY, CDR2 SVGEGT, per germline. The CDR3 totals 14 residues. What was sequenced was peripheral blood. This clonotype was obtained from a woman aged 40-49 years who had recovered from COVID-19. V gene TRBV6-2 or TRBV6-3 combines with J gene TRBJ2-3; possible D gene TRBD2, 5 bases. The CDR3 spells CASSFRGSTDTQYF. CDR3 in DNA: TGTGCCAGCAGTTTCCGGGGTAGCACAGATACGCAGTATTTT.